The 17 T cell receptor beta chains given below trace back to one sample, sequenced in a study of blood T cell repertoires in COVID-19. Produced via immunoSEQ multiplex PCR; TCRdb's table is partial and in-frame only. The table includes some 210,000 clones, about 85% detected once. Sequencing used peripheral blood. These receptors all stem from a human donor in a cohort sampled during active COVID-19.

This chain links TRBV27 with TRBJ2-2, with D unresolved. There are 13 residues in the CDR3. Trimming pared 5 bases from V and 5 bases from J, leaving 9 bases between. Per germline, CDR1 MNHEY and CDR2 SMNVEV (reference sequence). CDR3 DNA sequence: TGTGCCAGCAGTCCCCGAGAGACCGGGGAGCTGTTTTTT. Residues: CASSPRETGELFF.

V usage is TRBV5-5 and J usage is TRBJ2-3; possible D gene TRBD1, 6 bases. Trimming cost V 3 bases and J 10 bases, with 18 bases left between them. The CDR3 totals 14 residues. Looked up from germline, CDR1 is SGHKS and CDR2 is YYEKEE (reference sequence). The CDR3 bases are TGTGCCAGCAGCTGGGGCCAGGGGATTGAGGCGCAGTATTTT. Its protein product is CASSWGQGIEAQYF.

The CDR3 coding sequence is TGTGCCAGCAGTAGAGGGGGCGCGTACGAGCAGTACTTC. Translating gives CASSRGGAYEQYF. V usage is TRBV7-2 and J usage is TRBJ2-7; 7 bases line up with TRBD1. Per the germline V gene, CDR1 is SGHTA and CDR2 is FQGNSA. This CDR3 region has 13 residues. The V segment lost 6 bases and the J segment 4 bases; nucleotides outside the gene matches: 6.

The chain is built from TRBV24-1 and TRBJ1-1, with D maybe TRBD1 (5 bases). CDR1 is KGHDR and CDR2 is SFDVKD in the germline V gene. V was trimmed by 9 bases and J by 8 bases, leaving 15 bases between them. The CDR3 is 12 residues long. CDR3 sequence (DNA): TGTGCCACCCCTAGCCGGGGGGGAGAAGCTTTCTTT. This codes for CATPSRGGEAFF.

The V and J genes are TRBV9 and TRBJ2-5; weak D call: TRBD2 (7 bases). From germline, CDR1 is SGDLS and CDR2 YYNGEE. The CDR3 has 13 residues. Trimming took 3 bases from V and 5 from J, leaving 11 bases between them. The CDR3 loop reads CASSAGGLETQYF. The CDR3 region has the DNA TGTGCCAGCAGCGCCGGGGGGCTGGAGACCCAGTACTTC.

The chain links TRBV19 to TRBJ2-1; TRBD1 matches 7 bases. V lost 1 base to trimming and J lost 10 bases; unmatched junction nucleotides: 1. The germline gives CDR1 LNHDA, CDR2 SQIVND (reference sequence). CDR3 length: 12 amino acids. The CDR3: CASSIVRGEQFF. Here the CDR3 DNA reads TGTGCCAGTAGTATAGTCAGGGGGGAGCAGTTCTTC.

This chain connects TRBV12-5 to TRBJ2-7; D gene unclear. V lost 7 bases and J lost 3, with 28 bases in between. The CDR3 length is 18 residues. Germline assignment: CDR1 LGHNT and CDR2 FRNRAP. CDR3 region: CASALKTLPEQHLYEQYF. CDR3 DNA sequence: TGTGCTAGTGCCCTTAAAACCCTCCCGGAACAGCACCTCTACGAGCAGTACTTC.

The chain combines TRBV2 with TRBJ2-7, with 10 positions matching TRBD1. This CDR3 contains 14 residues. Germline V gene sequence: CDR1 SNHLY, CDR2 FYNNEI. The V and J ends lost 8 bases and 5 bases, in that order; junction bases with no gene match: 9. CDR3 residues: CASVPGQGPHEQYV. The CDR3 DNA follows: TGTGCCAGCGTTCCGGGACAGGGGCCCCACGAGCAGTACGTC.

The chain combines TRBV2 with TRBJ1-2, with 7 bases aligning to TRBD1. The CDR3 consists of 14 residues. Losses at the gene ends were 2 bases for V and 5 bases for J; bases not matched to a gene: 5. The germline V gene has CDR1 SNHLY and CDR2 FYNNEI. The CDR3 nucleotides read TGTGCCAGCAGTGAAAGGGGGCGTCGATATGGCTACACCTTC. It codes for CASSERGRRYGYTF. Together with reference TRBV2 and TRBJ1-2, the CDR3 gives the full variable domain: EPEVTQTPSHQVTQMGQEVILRCVPISNHLYFYWYRQILGQKVEFLVSFYNNEISEKSEIFDDQFSVERPDGSNFTLKIRSTKLEDSAMYFCASSERGRRYGYTFGSGTRLTVV.

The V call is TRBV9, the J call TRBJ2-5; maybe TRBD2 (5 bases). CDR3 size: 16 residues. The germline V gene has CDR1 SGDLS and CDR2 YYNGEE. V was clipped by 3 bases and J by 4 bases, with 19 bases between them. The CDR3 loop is CASSAGLRDRGETQYF. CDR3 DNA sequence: TGTGCCAGCAGCGCAGGCCTACGGGATCGAGGAGAGACCCAGTACTTC.

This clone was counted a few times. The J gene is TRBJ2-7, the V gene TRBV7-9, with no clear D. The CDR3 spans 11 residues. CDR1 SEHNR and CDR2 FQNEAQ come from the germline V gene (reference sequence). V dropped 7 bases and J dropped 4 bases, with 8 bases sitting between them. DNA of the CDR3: TGTGCCAGCACCTCAAAATACGAGCAGTACTTC. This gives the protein CASTSKYEQYF.

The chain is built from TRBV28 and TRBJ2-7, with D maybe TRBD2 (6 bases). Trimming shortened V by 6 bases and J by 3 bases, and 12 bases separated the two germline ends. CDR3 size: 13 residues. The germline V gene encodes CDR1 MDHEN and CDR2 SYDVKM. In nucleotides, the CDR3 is TGTGCCAGCAGGGGCGGGACCTTCTACGAGCAGTACTTC. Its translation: CASRGGTFYEQYF.

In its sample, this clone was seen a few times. The CDR3 region is CASSFGAGAGNTIYF. In DNA, the CDR3 is TGTGCCAGCAGCTTTGGGGCAGGGGCTGGAAACACCATATATTTT. The rearrangement links TRBV7-2 to TRBJ1-3, with a possible D match to TRBD1 (6 bases). With 3 bases removed from V and 2 bases from J, the gap between germline ends came to 11 bases. CDR3 length equals 15 residues. Germline CDR1 is SGHTA and CDR2 is FQGNSA.

For the CDR3, the DNA is TGTGCCTGGAGTGGGGGCGGAGATGGCTACACCTTC. It translates to CAWSGGGDGYTF. V is TRBV30 and J is TRBJ1-2; weak D call: TRBD1 (5 bases). Germline lookup yields CDR1 GTSNPN and CDR2 SVGIG (reference sequence). V shed 1 base and J shed 6 bases, with 9 bases lying between them. This CDR3 comprises 12 residues.

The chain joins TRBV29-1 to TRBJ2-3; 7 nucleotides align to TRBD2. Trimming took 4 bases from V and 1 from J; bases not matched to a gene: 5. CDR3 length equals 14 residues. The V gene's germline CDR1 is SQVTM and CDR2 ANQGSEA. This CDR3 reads CSVAAGDRTDTQYF. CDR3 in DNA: TGCAGCGTTGCCGCGGGAGACCGCACAGATACGCAGTATTTT.

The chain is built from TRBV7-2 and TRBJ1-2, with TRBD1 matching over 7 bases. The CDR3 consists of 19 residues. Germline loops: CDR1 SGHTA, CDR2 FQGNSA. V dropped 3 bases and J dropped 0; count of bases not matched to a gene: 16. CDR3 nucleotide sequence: TGTGCCAGCAGCTTTGGTCACAGGGGCTTAGGGAAAGCTAACTATGGCTACACCTTC. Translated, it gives CASSFGHRGLGKANYGYTF.

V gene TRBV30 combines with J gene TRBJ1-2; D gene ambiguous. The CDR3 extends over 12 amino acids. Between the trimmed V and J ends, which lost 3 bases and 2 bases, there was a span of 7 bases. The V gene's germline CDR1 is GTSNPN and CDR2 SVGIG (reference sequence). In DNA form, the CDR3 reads TGTGCCTGGAGAGGAGGGAACTATGGCTACACCTTC. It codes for CAWRGGNYGYTF.